A single T cell receptor (beta chain) is shown here with its context. This record belongs to a study of blood T cell repertoires in COVID-19. The wider study: Nucleic acid was either cDNA or gDNA, and it came from T cells, B-cell-depleted T cells, or PBMCs.

The CDR3 runs 19 residues. CDR1 and CDR2 from the germline V gene are ENHRY and SYGVKD. Losses at the gene ends were 3 bases for V and 5 bases for J; bases not matched to a gene: 13. Those who participated ranged in age from roughly 18 to 100 years and resided in some 24 US areas. The protocol was immunoSEQ multiplex PCR, while the TCRdb copy is restricted to in-frame clones and leaves out a portion. The sample contains approximately 210,000 clones, around 82% of which appear only once. The receptor's source is a woman aged 45-65 years with acute COVID-19. The material sequenced was PBMCs or T cells enriched from blood (not recorded which). This rearrangement joins TRBV10-3 to TRBJ2-5; 15 bases match TRBD2. The chain's CDR3 is CAISDPGLAGGPPGETQYF. Here the CDR3 DNA reads TGTGCCATCAGTGATCCCGGACTAGCGGGGGGGCCGCCAGGGGAGACCCAGTACTTC.